Here is one TCR beta chain with its context. This entry comes from a study of blood T cell repertoires in COVID-19. Repertoires were generated with immunoSEQ multiplex PCR, while TCRdb's copy carries only in-frame clones and drops some. This table has 80,000 to 95,000 clones, around three quarters appearing once. Trimming took 0 bases from V and 0 from J, leaving 15 bases between them. The V gene's germline CDR1 is GTSNPN and CDR2 SVGIG (reference sequence). CDR3 length equals 17 residues. The sequence derives from a woman older than 75 with active or convalescent COVID-19. Source material: peripheral blood. The chain is built from TRBV30 and TRBJ1-3, with D tentatively TRBD1 (5 bases). The CDR3 region is CAWSVVGRVISGNTIYF. CDR3 nucleotides: TGTGCCTGGAGTGTAGTCGGCAGGGTCATCTCTGGAAACACCATATATTTT.